This TCR beta chain is drawn from a study of T cells in Graves' hyperthyroidism and ophthalmopathy. Researchers took RNA transcripts and amplified the TCR beta CDR3 regions from them. First-round RT-PCR with HTBI primers amplified the TCR CDR3 region. TCRdb reprocessed the multiplex PCR reads with MiXCR, giving one entry per CDR3 protein. This sample has about 410,000 distinct CDR3 sequences, with roughly 15% found just once. This clonotype was seen ten or more times. This clonotype was sampled from a woman in her twenties or thirties with Graves' ophthalmopathy. The sample taken for sequencing was blood.

The CDR3 sequence: CASSYPLLRGRGETQYF. CDR3 nucleotide sequence: TGTGCCAGCAGTTACCCTCTATTACGGGGGCGCGGAGAGACCCAGTACTTC. The J gene is TRBJ2-5, the V gene TRBV28; D possibly uses TRBD1 or TRBD2 (6 bases each). With 4 bases removed from V and 4 bases from J, the gap between germline ends came to 22 bases. The CDR3 consists of 17 residues. The germline gives CDR1 MDHEN, CDR2 SYDVKM. The entire variable domain, with the rest obtained from reference TRBV28 and TRBJ2-5, is as follows: DVKVTQSSRYLVKRTGEKVFLECVQDMDHENMFWYRQDPGLGLRLIYFSYDVKMKEKGDIPEGYSVSREKKERFSLILESASTNQTSMYLCASSYPLLRGRGETQYFGPGTRLLVL.